Sequencing of this TCR beta chain was carried out in a study of blood T cells in healthy people across ages. Germline assignment: CDR1 KGHDR and CDR2 SFDVKD. The trim removed 5 bases at V and 2 bases at J, leaving 3 bases unmatched. The CDR3 extends over 15 amino acids. Together with a sample-barcoded 5' primer, a J-beta primer mix was included in a second PCR lasting about 7 to 11 cycles. A 12-random-nucleotide template-switch adaptor tagged each cDNA molecule. Each CDR3 protein gets one entry after TCRdb re-called the 5' RACE reads with MiXCR. The sample has 1.5 million to 2 million distinct CDR3 sequences, about two fifths seen once.

This sequence originates from a human donor in good health. The rearrangement joins TRBV24-1 to TRBJ1-2; 11 positions match TRBD1. What was sequenced was blood. CDR3 sequence: CATSGGTGGNYGYTF. In DNA form, the CDR3 reads TGTGCCACCAGTGGCGGGACAGGGGGAAACTATGGCTACACCTTC.